This T cell receptor beta chain is drawn from a study of blood T cell repertoires in COVID-19. The wider study: Samples representing acute and convalescent COVID-19 were sourced from the United States, Italy and Spain. PBMCs, B-cell-depleted T cells, or T cells were the source of the cDNA or gDNA that made up the material.

Per the original methods: The assay estimated nucleated cells by amplifying reference gene primers. Libraries were prepared by immunoSEQ multiplex PCR; TCRdb keeps only in-frame clonotypes and omits some of them. V, J and clone size reflect that table, while D and trimming were determined from the DNA. Of about 360,000 clones in the sample, around 82% were seen once. The V and J ends lost 5 bases and 6 bases respectively, with 13 bases between them. The germline V gene has CDR1 SEHNR and CDR2 FQNEAQ (reference sequence). This CDR3 has 13 amino acids. Sequencing was performed on peripheral blood. This chain uses TRBV7-9 with TRBJ1-2, with D perhaps matching TRBD1 (5 bases). The clonotype originates from a man younger than 45 with active or convalescent COVID-19. DNA of the CDR3: TGTGCCAGCAGCCTACCCACGGGGGATGGCTACACCTTC. It translates to CASSLPTGDGYTF. Full variable domain (remainder filled in from reference TRBV7-9 and TRBJ1-2): DTGVSQNPRHKITKRGQNVTFRCDPISEHNRLYWYRQTLGQGPEFLTYFQNEAQLEKSRLLSDRFSAERPKGSFSTLEIQRTEQGDSAMYLCASSLPTGDGYTFGSGTRLTVV.